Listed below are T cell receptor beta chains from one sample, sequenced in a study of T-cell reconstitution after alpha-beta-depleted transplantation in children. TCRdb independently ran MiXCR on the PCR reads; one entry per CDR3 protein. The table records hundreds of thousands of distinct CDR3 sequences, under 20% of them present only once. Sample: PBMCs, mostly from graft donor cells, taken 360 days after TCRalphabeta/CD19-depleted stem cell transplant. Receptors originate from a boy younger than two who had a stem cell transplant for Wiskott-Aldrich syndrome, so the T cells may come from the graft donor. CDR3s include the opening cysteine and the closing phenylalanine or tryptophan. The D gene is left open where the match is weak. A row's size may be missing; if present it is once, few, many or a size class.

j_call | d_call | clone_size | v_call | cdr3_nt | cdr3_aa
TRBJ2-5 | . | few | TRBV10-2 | TGCGCCAGCAGCCCCGGCAGGGGCCTCCAAGAGACCCAGTACTTC | CASSPGRGLQETQYF
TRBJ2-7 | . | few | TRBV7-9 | TGTGCCAGCAGCTCAGCAGGAGTTCTAACCTACGAGCAGTACTTC | CASSSAGVLTYEQYF
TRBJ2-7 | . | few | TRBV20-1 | TGCAGTGCTCTAAACTCCTACGAGCAGTACTTC | CSALNSYEQYF
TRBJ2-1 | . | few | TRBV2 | TGTGCCAGCAGTGAAGTTAGCGCACCATACAATGAGCAGTTCTTC | CASSEVSAPYNEQFF
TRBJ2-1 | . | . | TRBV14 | TGTGCCAGCAGCCAAGGGAGGGGGAAGTGGGATGAGCAGTTCTTC | CASSQGRGKWDEQFF
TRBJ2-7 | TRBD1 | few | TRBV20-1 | TGCAGTGCCCTCCGGGACAGGGGTTACGAGCAGTACTTC | CSALRDRGYEQYF
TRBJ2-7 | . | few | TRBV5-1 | TGCGCCAGCAGCCCCCAACTAGGACGGGACTACGAGCAGTACTTC | CASSPQLGRDYEQYF
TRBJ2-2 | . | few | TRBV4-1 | TGCGCCAGCAGACTAACGACAGGGAACACCGGGGAGCTGTTTTTT | CASRLTTGNTGELFF
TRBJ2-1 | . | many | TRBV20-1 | TGCAGTGCCGTCGTCCTACTGAGCTCCTACAATGAGCAGTTCTTC | CSAVVLLSSYNEQFF
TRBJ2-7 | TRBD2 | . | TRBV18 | TGTGCCAGCTCACCGGGGGGGGGACGGATGTCCTACGAGCAGTACTTC | CASSPGGGRMSYEQYF
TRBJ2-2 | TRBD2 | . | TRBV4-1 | TGCGCCAGCAGCCATCAAGCTAGCGGGGGGCCGGGCGGGGAGCTGTTTTTT | CASSHQASGGPGGELFF
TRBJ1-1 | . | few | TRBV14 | TGTGCCAGCAGCCAATTAATAAGCACAGGGAGGACTGAAGCTTTCTTT | CASSQLISTGRTEAFF
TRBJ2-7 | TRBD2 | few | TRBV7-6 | TGTGCCAGCAGCTTAGAACTTAGCGGGAGCTACGAGCAGTACTTC | CASSLELSGSYEQYF
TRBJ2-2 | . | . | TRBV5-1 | TGCGCCAGCAGGGCGGGACACATAAACACCGGGGAGCTGTTTTTT | CASRAGHINTGELFF
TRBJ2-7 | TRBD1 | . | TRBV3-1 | TGTGCCAGCAGCGTACGACAGGGGGCGAACGAGCAGTACTTC | CASSVRQGANEQYF
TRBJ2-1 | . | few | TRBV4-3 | TGCGCCAGCAGCCAAGTTGGGCGACCTGGCGGGAAAGCCTACAATGAGCAGTTCTTC | CASSQVGRPGGKAYNEQFF
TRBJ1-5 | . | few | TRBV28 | TGTGCCAGCAGCTCAGGGGATTGGAATCAGCCCCAGCATTTT | CASSSGDWNQPQHF
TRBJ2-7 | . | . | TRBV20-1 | TGCAGTGCTAGGTTTTTGGAGTCGGGGAGGAGCGAGCAGTACTTC | CSARFLESGRSEQYF
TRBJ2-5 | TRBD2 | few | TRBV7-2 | TGTGCCAGCAGCCCCCGGGTAGGACTAGGCGCAGAGACCCAGTACTTC | CASSPRVGLGAETQYF
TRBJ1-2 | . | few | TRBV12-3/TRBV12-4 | TGTGCCAGCAGTTTAAGGGCCGGAAGTCCCTATGGCTACACCTTC | CASSLRAGSPYGYTF
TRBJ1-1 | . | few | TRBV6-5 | TGTGCCAGCAGTTACGCCGGACACTTAGGTGAAGCTTTCTTT | CASSYAGHLGEAFF
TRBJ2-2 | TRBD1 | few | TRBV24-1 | TGTGCCACCAGTGATCCGACTCGCCCCCGGACAGGGCCGGCCGGGGAGCTGTTTTTT | CATSDPTRPRTGPAGELFF
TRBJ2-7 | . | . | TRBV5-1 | TGCGCCAGCAGCTTGGCCCGTTCAGCGAGCTCCTACGAGCAGTACTTC | CASSLARSASSYEQYF
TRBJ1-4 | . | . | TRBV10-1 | TGCGCCAGCGAAAGTCTTCAATCTGAAAAACTGTTTTTT | CASESLQSEKLFF
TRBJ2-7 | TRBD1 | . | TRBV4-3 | TGCGCCAGCAGCCAAGATAGGGGGCTCGACGAGCAGTACTTC | CASSQDRGLDEQYF
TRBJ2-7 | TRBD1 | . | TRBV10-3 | TGTGCCATCAGTGACGGGACAGGCCCCTACGAGCAGTACTTC | CAISDGTGPYEQYF
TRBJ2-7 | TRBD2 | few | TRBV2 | TGTGCCAGCAGGCAAGCGCGGGAGGGTTCCTACGAGCAGTACTTC | CASRQAREGSYEQYF
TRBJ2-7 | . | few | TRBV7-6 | TGTGCAATTGAGGGGCCCGGGCCCTACGAGCAGTACTTC | CAIEGPGPYEQYF
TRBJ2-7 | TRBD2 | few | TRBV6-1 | TGTGCCAGCAGTAAGGTCGCCGGGACTAGCGGGAGAGTCTTCACCTACGAGCAGTACTTC | CASSKVAGTSGRVFTYEQYF
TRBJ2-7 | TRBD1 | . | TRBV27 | TGTGCCAGCAGCGCCGGGACAGGGGGCAACGAGCAGTACTTC | CASSAGTGGNEQYF
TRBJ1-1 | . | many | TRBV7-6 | TGTGCCAGCAGCTTAGGACCGGGGAACTCACGTAGCAACACTGAAGCTTTCTTT | CASSLGPGNSRSNTEAFF
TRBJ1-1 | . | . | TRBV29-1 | TGCAGCGTGGGCTGGGACCTGAACACTGAAGCTTTCTTT | CSVGWDLNTEAFF
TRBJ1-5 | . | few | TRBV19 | TGTGCCAGTAGTATATCCCTCGTTCAGCCCCAGCATTTT | CASSISLVQPQHF
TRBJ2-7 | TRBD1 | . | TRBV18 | TGTGCCAGCTCACTCACAGGGGCCTATGCCTACGAGCAGTACTTC | CASSLTGAYAYEQYF
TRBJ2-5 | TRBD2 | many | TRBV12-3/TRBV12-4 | TGTGCCAGCAGCCCGGGGGGGGACCAAGAGACCCAGTACTTC | CASSPGGDQETQYF
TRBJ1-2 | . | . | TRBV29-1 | TGCAGCGTTCCGGGACCGGGCCTTGGCTACACCTTC | CSVPGPGLGYTF
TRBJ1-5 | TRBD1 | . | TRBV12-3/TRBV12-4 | TGTGCCAGCAGACTCACCGGGACAGCTTATAGCAATCAGCCCCAGCATTTT | CASRLTGTAYSNQPQHF
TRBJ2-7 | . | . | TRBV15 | TGTGCCACCAGCAGAATCCAAGAGGGGGAGAAAGACTACGAGCAGTACTTC | CATSRIQEGEKDYEQYF
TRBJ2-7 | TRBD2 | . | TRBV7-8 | TGTGCCAGCAGCTTAGTAACTAGCGGGGGGGCAGGGGAGCAGTACTTC | CASSLVTSGGAGEQYF
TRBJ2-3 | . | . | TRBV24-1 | TGTGCCACCAGTGATTTGAAAGGAAACACAGATACGCAGTATTTT | CATSDLKGNTDTQYF
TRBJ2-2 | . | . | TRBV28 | TGTGCCAGCAGTTTGCACAGAAAGGCCGGGGAGCTGTTTTTT | CASSLHRKAGELFF
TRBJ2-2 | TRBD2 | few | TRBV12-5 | TGTGCTAGTGGTTTGGTCGGACTAGCGGGAGAGGACGGGGAGCTGTTTTTT | CASGLVGLAGEDGELFF
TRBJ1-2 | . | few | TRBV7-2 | TGTGCCAGCAGCTTATTCCTGTATGGCTACACCTTC | CASSLFLYGYTF
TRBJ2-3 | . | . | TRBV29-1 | TGCAGCGTTGTGATGCGGCAGGGCGCAGATACGCAGTATTTT | CSVVMRQGADTQYF
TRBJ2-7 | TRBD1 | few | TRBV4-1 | TGCGCCAGCAGCCATTCCGGGACAGGGATCTCCTACGAGCAGTACTTC | CASSHSGTGISYEQYF
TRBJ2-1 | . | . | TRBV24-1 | TGTGCCACCAGTGGACCGGGTCAGTTCAATGAGCAGTTCTTC | CATSGPGQFNEQFF
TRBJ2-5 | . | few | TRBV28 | TGTGCCAGCAGGGATTCACGGGCCGCAAAATTACAAGAGACCCAGTACTTC | CASRDSRAAKLQETQYF
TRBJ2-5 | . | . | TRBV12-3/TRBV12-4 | TGTGCCAGCAGTTTAGTGGGGGCGGGGGTTTTAGAGACCCAGTACTTC | CASSLVGAGVLETQYF
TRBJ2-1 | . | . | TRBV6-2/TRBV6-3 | TGTGCCAGCAGTTACGGGACTGACTCCTACAATGAGCAGTTCTTC | CASSYGTDSYNEQFF
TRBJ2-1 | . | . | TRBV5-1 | TGCGCCAGCAGCTTTCTCAGTGTAAGCTCCTACAATGAGCAGTTCTTC | CASSFLSVSSYNEQFF
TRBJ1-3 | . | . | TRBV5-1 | TGCGCCAGCAGCTTGAGCGGGACGTGGGGAAACACCATATATTTT | CASSLSGTWGNTIYF
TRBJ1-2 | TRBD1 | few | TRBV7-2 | TGTGCCAGCAGCTCCCGGGACAGGGAGTGGGACTATGGCTACACCTTC | CASSSRDREWDYGYTF